Listed here are 8 T cell receptor beta chains from one sample, sequenced in a study of shared clonotypes between healthy human individuals. TCRdb's table, derived via immunoSEQ multiplex PCR, lists solely in-frame clones and lacks some. The sample carries 2 million to 2.5 million clones, under 97% recorded once. The sequenced material came from naive CD4+ T cells sorted from blood. Indicated subset: CD45RA+ positively selected. The receptors originated from a man between 18 and 29 years old in good health.

The chain uses TRBV7-9 and TRBJ1-1, with a weak D call TRBD1 (5 bases). The germline V and J ends were trimmed by 4 bases and 3 bases, with 9 bases remaining between them. This CDR3 has 13 residues. CDR1 is SEHNR and CDR2 is FQNEAQ in the germline V gene (reference sequence). The DNA for the CDR3 is TGTGCCAGCAGCTACCAAGGGGACACTGAAGCTTTCTTT. Its protein is CASSYQGDTEAFF.

The J gene is TRBJ2-3, the V gene TRBV6-5; 7 bases line up with TRBD1. CDR1 is MNHEY and CDR2 is SVGAGI in the germline V gene. CDR3 length: 15 residues. The junction had 10 bases not matched to a gene; V was cut back by 5 bases and J by 5 bases. The CDR3 nucleotides are TGTGCCAGCAGTCGACAGGGTAGGGGTATAGATACGCAGTATTTT. This codes for CASSRQGRGIDTQYF.

This clone came up once. The chain combines TRBV2 with TRBJ2-7; D is perhaps TRBD1 (7 bases). V dropped 6 bases and J dropped 0 bases, with 12 bases sitting between them. The CDR3 is 14 residues long. CDR1 is SNHLY and CDR2 is FYNNEI in the germline V gene. The CDR3 DNA sequence: TGTGCCAGCAGCGCGGGACAGACCTCCTACGAGCAGTACTTC. It codes for CASSAGQTSYEQYF.

The rearrangement uses TRBV6-5 and TRBJ2-7; no firm D call. Trimming left V 2 bases short and J 2 bases short, with 10 bases between. The germline V gene has CDR1 MNHEY and CDR2 SVGAGI. CDR3 length equals 14 residues. The CDR3 loop is CASSYGRFTYEQYF. CDR3 bases: TGTGCCAGCAGTTACGGTCGGTTTACCTACGAGCAGTACTTC.

J is TRBJ1-1 and V is TRBV6-1; no clear D gene. V was pared by 2 bases and J by 3 bases, with 13 bases between. Germline-derived CDR1 and CDR2 are MNHNS and SASEGT. The CDR3 runs to 15 residues. This CDR3 reads CASSESRLRDTEAFF. The DNA for the CDR3 is TGTGCCAGCAGTGAATCGAGGTTGAGGGACACTGAAGCTTTCTTT.

The gene calls are TRBV5-6 and TRBJ1-6; a possible D gene is TRBD1 (6 bases). CDR3 size: 17 residues. CDR1 and CDR2 from the germline V gene are SGHDT and YYEEEE. V gave up 4 bases and J gave up 0 bases, with 14 bases separating them. CDR3 residues: CASSLRQDSSYNSPLHF. The CDR3 DNA sequence: TGTGCCAGCAGCCTAAGACAGGATAGCTCCTATAATTCACCCCTCCACTTT.

The chain joins TRBV10-3 to TRBJ1-4; D possibly corresponds to TRBD1 (6 bases). This CDR3 has 13 residues. The germline CDR1 and CDR2 sequences are ENHRY and SYGVKD. Trimming left V 6 bases short and J 6 bases short, with 11 bases between. DNA for the CDR3: TGTGCCATCAGGGACAGTATTGATGAAAAACTGTTTTTT. The encoded protein is CAIRDSIDEKLFF.

The rearrangement uses TRBV27 and TRBJ1-2, with a tentative D call TRBD1 (5 bases). Trimming took 7 bases from V and 5 from J, leaving 20 bases between them. This CDR3 comprises 15 residues. Germline CDR1 reads MNHEY; CDR2 reads SMNVEV (reference sequence). CDR3 protein: CASTPSRDRPYGYTF. DNA for the CDR3: TGTGCCAGCACCCCTTCCCGGGACCGACCTTATGGCTACACCTTC.